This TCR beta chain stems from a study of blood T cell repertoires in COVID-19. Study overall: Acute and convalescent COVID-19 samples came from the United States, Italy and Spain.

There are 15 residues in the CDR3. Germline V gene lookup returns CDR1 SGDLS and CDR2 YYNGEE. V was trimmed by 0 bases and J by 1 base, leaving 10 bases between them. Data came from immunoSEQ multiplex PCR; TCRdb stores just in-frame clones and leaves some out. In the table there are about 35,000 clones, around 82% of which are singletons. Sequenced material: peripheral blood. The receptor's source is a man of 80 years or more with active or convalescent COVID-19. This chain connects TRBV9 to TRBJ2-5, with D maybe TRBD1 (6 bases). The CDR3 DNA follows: TGTGCCAGCAGCGTAGGCAGACAGGTCCAAGAGACCCAGTACTTC. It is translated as CASSVGRQVQETQYF.